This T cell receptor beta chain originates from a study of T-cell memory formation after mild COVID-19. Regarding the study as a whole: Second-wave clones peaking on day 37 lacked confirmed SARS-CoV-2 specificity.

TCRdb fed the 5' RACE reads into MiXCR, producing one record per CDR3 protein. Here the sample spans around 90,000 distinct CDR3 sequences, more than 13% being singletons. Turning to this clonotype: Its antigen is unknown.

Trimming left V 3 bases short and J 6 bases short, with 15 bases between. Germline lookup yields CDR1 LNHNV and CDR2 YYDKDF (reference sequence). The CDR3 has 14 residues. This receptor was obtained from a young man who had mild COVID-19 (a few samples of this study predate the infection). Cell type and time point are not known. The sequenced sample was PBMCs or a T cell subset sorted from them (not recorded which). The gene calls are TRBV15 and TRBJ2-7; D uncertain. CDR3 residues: CATSSRAFLSEQYF. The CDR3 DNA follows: TGTGCCACCAGCAGCCGGGCCTTCCTCTCCGAGCAGTACTTC.